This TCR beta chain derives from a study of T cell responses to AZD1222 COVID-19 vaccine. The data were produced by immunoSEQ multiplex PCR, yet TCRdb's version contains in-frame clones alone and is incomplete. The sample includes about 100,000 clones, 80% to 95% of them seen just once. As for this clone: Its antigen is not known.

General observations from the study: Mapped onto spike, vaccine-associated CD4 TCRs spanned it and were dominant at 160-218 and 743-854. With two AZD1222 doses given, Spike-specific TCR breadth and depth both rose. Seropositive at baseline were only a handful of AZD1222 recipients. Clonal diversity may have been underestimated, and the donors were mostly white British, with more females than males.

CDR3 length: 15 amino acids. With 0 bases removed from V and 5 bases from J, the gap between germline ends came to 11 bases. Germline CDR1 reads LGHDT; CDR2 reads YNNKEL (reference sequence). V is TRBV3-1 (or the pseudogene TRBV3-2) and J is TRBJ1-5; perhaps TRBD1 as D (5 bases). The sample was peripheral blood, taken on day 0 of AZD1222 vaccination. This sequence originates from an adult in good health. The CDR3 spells CASSQDPQGYQPQHF. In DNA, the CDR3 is TGTGCCAGCAGCCAAGATCCGCAGGGTTATCAGCCCCAGCATTTT.